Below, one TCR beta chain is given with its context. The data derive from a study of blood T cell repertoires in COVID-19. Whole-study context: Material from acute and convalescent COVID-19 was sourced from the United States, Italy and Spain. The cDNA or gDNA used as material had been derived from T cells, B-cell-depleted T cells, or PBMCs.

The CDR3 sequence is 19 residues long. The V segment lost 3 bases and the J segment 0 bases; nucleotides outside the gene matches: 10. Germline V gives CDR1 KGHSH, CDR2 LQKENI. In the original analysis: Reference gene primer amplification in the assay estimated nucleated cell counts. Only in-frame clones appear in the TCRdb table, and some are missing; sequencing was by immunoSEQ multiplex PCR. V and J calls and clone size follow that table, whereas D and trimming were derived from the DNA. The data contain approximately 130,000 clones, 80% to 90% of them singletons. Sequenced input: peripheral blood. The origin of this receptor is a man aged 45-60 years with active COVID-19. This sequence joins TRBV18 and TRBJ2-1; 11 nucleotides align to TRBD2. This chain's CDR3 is CASSPGTGLADSSYNEQFF. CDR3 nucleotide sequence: TGTGCCAGCTCACCCGGGACGGGACTAGCGGACTCCTCCTACAATGAGCAGTTCTTC.